The next 15 T cell receptor beta chains were all read from a single sample in a study of technical replicates of blood from several donors. Sequencing used immunoSEQ multiplex PCR; TCRdb keeps in-frame clones, though not all of them. The data show 95,000 to 100,000 clones, with over 90% seen just once and 0.2% to 0.25% held by the top ten. The sequenced sample consisted of T cells isolated from PBMCs. The source of these receptors is a human donor in good health.

The chain employs TRBV19 and TRBJ2-5; D may be TRBD2 (7 bases). The germline CDR1 and CDR2 sequences are LNHDA and SQIVND (reference sequence). This CDR3 spans 13 amino acids. Trimming removed 9 bases from V and 4 bases from J, with 15 bases in between. This CDR3 is CASVGRGAETQYF. The DNA of the CDR3 is TGTGCCAGCGTGGGTCGGGGGGCAGAGACCCAGTACTTC.

This rearrangement joins TRBV7-9 to TRBJ1-6; 10 nucleotides align to TRBD1. The J segment lost 0 bases and the V segment lost 6 bases, leaving 8 bases of the junction unmatched. Germline V gene lookup returns CDR1 SEHNR and CDR2 FQNEAQ (reference sequence). The CDR3 totals 18 residues. CDR3 DNA: TGTGCCAGCAGACCGGACAGGGGGATAACCTCCTATAATTCACCCCTCCACTTT. This sequence encodes CASRPDRGITSYNSPLHF. Combining the CDR3 with reference TRBV7-9 and TRBJ1-6 gives the whole variable domain DTGVSQNPRHKITKRGQNVTFRCDPISEHNRLYWYRQTLGQGPEFLTYFQNEAQLEKSRLLSDRFSAERPKGSFSTLEIQRTEQGDSAMYLCASRPDRGITSYNSPLHFGNGTRLTVT.

The chain employs TRBV28 and TRBJ1-1; the D gene is possibly TRBD1 (5 bases). Looked up from germline, CDR1 is MDHEN and CDR2 is SYDVKM. CDR3 size: 12 residues. The ends were cut back, 8 bases at V and 2 bases at J, with 9 bases in the middle. CDR3 residues: CASEDRNTEAFF. CDR3 nucleotides: TGTGCCAGCGAAGACAGAAACACTGAAGCTTTCTTT. Together with reference TRBV28 and TRBJ1-1, the CDR3 gives the full variable domain: DVKVTQSSRYLVKRTGEKVFLECVQDMDHENMFWYRQDPGLGLRLIYFSYDVKMKEKGDIPEGYSVSREKKERFSLILESASTNQTSMYLCASEDRNTEAFFGQGTRLTVV.

The chain has TRBV9 and TRBJ2-5, with a possible D match to TRBD1 (6 bases). The CDR3 is made up of 14 amino acids. Trimming took 0 bases from V and 4 from J, leaving 10 bases between them. CDR1 and CDR2 (germline): SGDLS, YYNGEE. The chain's CDR3 is CASSVGGRGETQYF. DNA of the CDR3: TGTGCCAGCAGCGTAGGGGGCAGGGGAGAGACCCAGTACTTC.

This clone was recorded a few times. The chain is built from TRBV28 and TRBJ1-1; D gene unclear. This CDR3 is 11 amino acids long. CDR1 and CDR2 from the germline V gene are MDHEN and SYDVKM. V dropped 6 bases and J dropped 8 bases, with 10 bases sitting between them. In DNA form, the CDR3 reads TGTGCCAGCAGGGGAAGGAGGGAAGCTTTCTTT. Encoded protein: CASRGRREAFF. The variable domain in full, with the rest retrieved from reference TRBV28 and TRBJ1-1, is DVKVTQSSRYLVKRTGEKVFLECVQDMDHENMFWYRQDPGLGLRLIYFSYDVKMKEKGDIPEGYSVSREKKERFSLILESASTNQTSMYLCASRGRREAFFGQGTRLTVV.

The DNA for the CDR3 is TGCGCCAGCAGCCGGGACAGGGCCGCCTACGAGCAGTACTTC. Its translation: CASSRDRAAYEQYF. The rearrangement joins TRBV4-1 to TRBJ2-7; TRBD1 matches 9 bases. Germline V gene sequence: CDR1 MGHRA, CDR2 YSYEKL. V lost 4 bases and J lost 2; bases outside the gene matches: 3. This CDR3 is 14 amino acids long.

This clone was seen a single time. V is TRBV11-3 and J is TRBJ2-5, with 16 bases lining up with TRBD2. With V trimmed by 4 bases and J by 4 bases, 6 bases remained unmatched. The CDR3 extends over 17 amino acids. In germline, CDR1 is SGHNT, CDR2 YENEEA. The CDR3 region is CASSSGLAGGPAETQYF. The CDR3, as DNA: TGTGCCAGCAGCTCGGGACTAGCGGGGGGGCCAGCAGAGACCCAGTACTTC.

This chain uses TRBV5-4 with TRBJ2-1; 7 bases are shared with TRBD1. V shed 2 bases, J shed 5 bases, and the junction held 4 bases outside the gene matches. Germline V lookup: CDR1 SGHNT, CDR2 YYREEE (reference sequence). CDR3 length equals 14 residues. The CDR3 reads CASSFRDRNNEQFF. The CDR3 nucleotides are TGTGCCAGCAGCTTCCGGGACAGAAACAATGAGCAGTTCTTC.

The CDR3 spells CASSQNYNEQFF. The CDR3 nucleotides are TGTGCCAGCAGCCAAAACTACAATGAGCAGTTCTTC. J is TRBJ2-1 and V is TRBV5-5; no definite D call. Per germline, CDR1 SGHKS and CDR2 YYEKEE (reference sequence). The CDR3 sequence is 12 residues long. V lost 4 bases and J 3 bases, leaving 5 bases between the germline ends.

The V gene is TRBV11-2, the J gene TRBJ2-1; 9 bases are a match to TRBD2. Germline values: CDR1 SGHAT, CDR2 FQNNGV. V was clipped by 1 base and J by 4 bases; unmatched bases: 2. The CDR3 totals 15 residues. The DNA of the CDR3 is TGTGCCAGCAGCTTAGGCGGGAGGGGGTACAATGAGCAGTTCTTC. It codes for CASSLGGRGYNEQFF.

This clone was seen a single time. The CDR3 sequence: CASSLAREEIGQFF. The CDR3, as DNA: TGCGCCAGCAGCTTGGCGCGGGAGGAAATTGGTCAGTTCTTC. The chain carries TRBV5-1 and TRBJ2-1, with 8 bases matching TRBD2. V gave up 0 bases and J gave up 13 bases; unmatched junction bases: 9. There are 14 residues in the CDR3. Per germline, CDR1 SGHRS and CDR2 YFSETQ.

The J gene is TRBJ1-1, the V gene TRBV5-5, with D maybe TRBD1 (5 bases). V was cut by 0 bases and J by 5 bases, with 20 bases left in between. Germline V gives CDR1 SGHKS, CDR2 YYEKEE (reference sequence). The CDR3 loop spans 17 amino acids. The CDR3 loop is CASSLAGGGFEPTEAFF. In DNA form, the CDR3 reads TGTGCCAGCAGCTTGGCCGGCGGGGGGTTCGAGCCGACTGAAGCTTTCTTT. Combining the CDR3 with reference TRBV5-5 and TRBJ1-1 gives the whole variable domain DAGVTQSPTHLIKTRGQQVTLRCSPISGHKSVSWYQQVLGQGPQFIFQYYEKEERGRGNFPDRFSARQFPNYSSELNVNALLLGDSALYLCASSLAGGGFEPTEAFFGQGTRLTVV.

The V gene is TRBV2, the J gene TRBJ2-7, with TRBD1 matching 10 bases. Per the germline V gene, CDR1 is SNHLY and CDR2 is FYNNEI. The CDR3 has 16 residues. The V gene end was trimmed by 6 bases and the J gene end by 5 bases; junction bases not matched to a gene: 13. The CDR3: CASRDPRTGGWNEQYF. The CDR3 region has the DNA TGTGCCAGCAGAGACCCCCGGACAGGGGGTTGGAACGAGCAGTACTTC.

The chain combines TRBV11-2 with TRBJ1-6; D is unclear. Germline CDR1 reads SGHAT; CDR2 reads FQNNGV. The V end was cut by 5 bases, the J end by 7 bases, with 12 bases between. The CDR3 runs to 14 residues. The CDR3 DNA sequence: TGTGCCAGCAGCCTTTGGCAGATCAATTCACCCCTCCACTTT. As protein: CASSLWQINSPLHF.

The chain recombines TRBV2 with TRBJ1-3, with D unclear. The CDR3 is made up of 13 amino acids. V lost 3 bases and J lost 1, with 4 bases in between. CDR1 and CDR2 (germline): SNHLY, FYNNEI. The CDR3 DNA follows: TGTGCCAGCAGTGACAGATCTGGAAACACCATATATTTT. Residues: CASSDRSGNTIYF.